One and the same sample provided the 23 T cell receptor beta chains below, sequenced in a study of shared clonotypes between healthy human individuals. Assay used: immunoSEQ multiplex PCR; TCRdb lists only in-frame clones, some missing. The repertoire consists of roughly 1,000,000 clones, with around 78% occurring once and the leading ten covering 0.6% to 0.75%. Sample: memory CD4+ T cells from PBMCs. Subset given: CD45RA-negative fraction. These receptors were collected from a man aged 18 to 30 in good health. Some clones in this sample may be carry-over from other donors' samples.

This sequence joins TRBV29-1 and TRBJ1-4, with TRBD1 as a possible D gene (5 bases). Deletions cut 1 base from V and 10 bases from J, with 10 bases between. CDR3 length equals 12 residues. The germline V gene has CDR1 SQVTM and CDR2 ANQGSEA. The CDR3 nucleotides are TGCAGCGTTGAAGTCGGGGCGCGAAAACTGTTTTTT. Translated, it gives CSVEVGARKLFF.

This clone was seen once. This chain connects TRBV27 to TRBJ2-1, with TRBD1 matching 9 bases. The CDR3 extends over 15 amino acids. The V segment lost 5 bases and the J segment 3 bases; nucleotides outside the gene matches: 5. The germline CDR1 and CDR2 sequences are MNHEY and SMNVEV (reference sequence). The CDR3 protein is CASSPDRGVYNEQFF. The CDR3 nucleotides read TGTGCCAGCAGTCCCGACAGGGGGGTCTACAATGAGCAGTTCTTC.

The chain joins TRBV19 to TRBJ2-2; TRBD2 matches at 7 bases. The trim removed 5 bases at V and 5 bases at J, leaving 5 bases unmatched. The germline gives CDR1 LNHDA, CDR2 SQIVND (reference sequence). The CDR3 is made up of 14 amino acids. CDR3 loop: CASSLRTRTGELFF. The CDR3 region has the DNA TGTGCCAGTAGTCTACGGACTAGGACCGGGGAGCTGTTTTTT.

J is TRBJ2-7 and V is TRBV18, with TRBD1 matching 9 bases. Germline CDR1 reads KGHSH; CDR2 reads LQKENI. This CDR3 comprises 14 residues. V was clipped by 5 bases and J by 4 bases; unmatched bases: 6. CDR3 DNA sequence: TGTGCCAGCTCAGCACAGGGGGCGCGGTACGAGCAGTACTTC. Translating it yields CASSAQGARYEQYF.

The CDR3 sequence: CASSQDAPVPSYNEQFF. The DNA of the CDR3 is TGCGCCAGCAGCCAAGATGCACCGGTCCCCTCCTACAATGAGCAGTTCTTC. The chain employs TRBV4-1 and TRBJ2-1; D not certain. The CDR3 length is 17 residues. In germline, CDR1 is MGHRA, CDR2 YSYEKL. V lost 0 bases and J 0 bases, leaving 12 bases between the germline ends.

The rearrangement joins TRBV7-2 to TRBJ2-1, with D unresolved. The CDR3 is made up of 14 amino acids. Germline V gene data show CDR1 as SGHTA and CDR2 as FQGNSA. V shed 1 base and J shed 4 bases, with 8 bases lying between them. The CDR3 coding sequence is TGTGCCAGCAGCTTAGGACGGCTGTACAATGAGCAGTTCTTC. This codes for CASSLGRLYNEQFF. Drawing the rest from reference TRBV7-2 and TRBJ2-1, the complete variable domain is GAGVSQSPSNKVTEKGKDVELRCDPISGHTALYWYRQSLGQGLEFLIYFQGNSAPDKSGLPSDRFSAERTGGSVSTLTIQRTQQEDSAVYLCASSLGRLYNEQFFGPGTRLTVL.

The chain combines TRBV7-9 with TRBJ1-2; D ambiguous. There are 11 residues in the CDR3. Germline V CDR1 and CDR2: SEHNR, FQNEAQ (reference sequence). The V and J ends lost 6 bases and 11 bases respectively, with 13 bases between them. Here the CDR3 DNA reads TGTGCCAGCAGTTCTCACCCTCTATACACCTTC. It translates to CASSSHPLYTF.

The rearrangement links TRBV11-2 to TRBJ2-5; 7 nucleotides match TRBD2. The CDR3 is 14 residues long. V trimming: 2 bases; J trimming: 5 bases; junction bases outside the gene matches: 5. The germline V gene encodes CDR1 SGHAT and CDR2 FQNNGV. CDR3 coding DNA: TGTGCCAGCAGCTTACAACTAGCGTGGGAGACCCAGTACTTC. Translation: CASSLQLAWETQYF.

This clone was seen repeatedly, ten times or more. The V gene is TRBV5-1, the J gene TRBJ1-2, with a tentative D call TRBD1 (6 bases). The V end lost 1 base, the J end lost 0 bases, and 16 bases lay between the germline ends. CDR1 is SGHRS, CDR2 YFSETQ, per germline. The CDR3 totals 17 residues. The CDR3 loop is CASSLFGSGASNYGYTF. In DNA form, the CDR3 reads TGCGCCAGCAGCTTGTTCGGGTCAGGGGCCTCTAACTATGGCTACACCTTC.

The rearrangement links TRBV19 to TRBJ1-5; TRBD1 matches 7 bases. The CDR3 is 19 amino acids. Per germline, CDR1 LNHDA and CDR2 SQIVND (reference sequence). Trimming removed 1 base from V and 0 bases from J; junction bases left unmatched: 12. Written as DNA, the CDR3 is TGTGCCAGTAGTATAGTAAAGGGGGCCTTCAGGGATAGCAATCAGCCCCAGCATTTT. Protein sequence: CASSIVKGAFRDSNQPQHF.

The V call is TRBV7-9, the J call TRBJ2-7; D gene ambiguous. The V gene's germline CDR1 is SEHNR and CDR2 FQNEAQ (reference sequence). V was pared by 6 bases and J by 6 bases, with 18 bases between. CDR3 length: 14 amino acids. The CDR3 coding sequence is TGTGCCAGCAGTCGAACAAATCAAAGGAGCGAGCAGTACTTC. It codes for CASSRTNQRSEQYF.

The rearrangement joins TRBV5-6 to TRBJ2-1; no clear D gene. This CDR3 is built from 13 residues. Germline assignment: CDR1 SGHDT and CDR2 YYEEEE. V lost 1 base and J 11 bases, leaving 13 bases between the germline ends. This chain's CDR3 is CASSLTREMKQFF. In nucleotides, the CDR3 is TGTGCCAGCAGCTTGACAAGAGAAATGAAGCAGTTCTTC.

This clone has more than one count but fewer than ten. The chain joins TRBV6-1 to TRBJ1-5; the D is unclear. This CDR3 has 14 residues. Germline-derived CDR1 and CDR2 are MNHNS and SASEGT. V was shortened by 8 bases and J by 0 bases, with 11 bases between the two germline ends. CDR3 amino acids: CASGSVYSNQPQHF. Written as DNA, the CDR3 is TGTGCCAGCGGGTCGGTTTATAGCAATCAGCCCCAGCATTTT.

The J gene is TRBJ2-4, the V gene TRBV5-4, with 7 bases aligning to TRBD2. V shed 5 bases, J shed 6 bases, and the junction held 11 bases outside the gene matches. Germline CDR1 and CDR2: SGHNT and YYREEE (reference sequence). The CDR3 is 15 residues long. The CDR3 region is CASSPPGLQANIQYF. Written as DNA, the CDR3 is TGTGCCAGCAGTCCTCCGGGACTACAGGCAAACATTCAGTACTTC.

This clone was counted between two and nine times. The chain recombines TRBV11-3 with TRBJ1-2; TRBD1 might be the D (5 bases). Germline V gene sequence: CDR1 SGHNT, CDR2 YENEEA. V was trimmed by 0 bases and J by 1 base, leaving 9 bases between them. The CDR3 contains 15 residues. CDR3 amino acids: CASSLETELNYGYTF. CDR3 in DNA: TGTGCCAGCAGCTTAGAGACAGAGCTTAACTATGGCTACACCTTC.

With regard to this clone: A far larger clone is a single base away, which makes a read error likely. The rearrangement joins TRBV2 to TRBJ2-7, with D unresolved. The CDR3 is made up of 13 amino acids. V was pared by 10 bases and J by 0 bases, with 13 bases between. Per germline, CDR1 SNHLY and CDR2 FYNNEI. The CDR3 DNA sequence: TGTGCCACCAACGATGTCCTCTCCTACGAGCAGTACTTC. Encoded protein: CATNDVLSYEQYF.

This chain connects TRBV27 to TRBJ1-5; possibly TRBD1 for D (5 bases). The V gene's germline CDR1 is MNHEY and CDR2 SMNVEV (reference sequence). V was shortened by 0 bases and J by 7 bases, with 13 bases between the two germline ends. The CDR3 contains 15 residues. The DNA for the CDR3 is TGTGCCAGCAGTTTATCCGGGGGTACGGGGCAGCCCCAGCATTTT. Protein sequence: CASSLSGGTGQPQHF.

The chain employs TRBV11-2 and TRBJ2-5, with D unclear. There are 14 residues in the CDR3. Germline V gene sequence: CDR1 SGHAT, CDR2 FQNNGV. V gave up 6 bases and J gave up 5 bases, with 16 bases separating them. The CDR3 DNA reads TGTGCCAGCAGTCCTTGGGTCCAAGGGGAGACCCAGTACTTC. Amino acid sequence: CASSPWVQGETQYF.

The rearrangement uses TRBV5-1 and TRBJ2-6; possible D gene TRBD2, 5 bases. Trimming took 0 bases from V and 2 from J, leaving 9 bases between them. The CDR3 covers 16 residues. CDR1 and CDR2 from the germline V gene are SGHRS and YFSETQ. In nucleotides, the CDR3 is TGCGCCAGCAGCTTGGCCCTAGCTGCTGGGGCCAACGTCCTGACTTTC. This sequence encodes CASSLALAAGANVLTF. Based on the CDR3 plus reference TRBV5-1 and TRBJ2-6, the full variable domain is KAGVTQTPRYLIKTRGQQVTLSCSPISGHRSVSWYQQTPGQGLQFLFEYFSETQRNKGNFPGRFSGRQFSNSRSEMNVSTLELGDSALYLCASSLALAAGANVLTFGAGSRLTVL.

This chain uses TRBV9 with TRBJ1-3; weak D call: TRBD1 (6 bases). This CDR3 region has 14 residues. Germline assignment: CDR1 SGDLS and CDR2 YYNGEE. Trimming removed 1 base from V and 4 bases from J, with 9 bases in between. CDR3 nucleotide sequence: TGTGCCAGCAGCGTAAGGACAGAGGGAAACACCATATATTTT. Its protein product is CASSVRTEGNTIYF.

The CDR3 region is CASSIGANTEAFF. The DNA of the CDR3 is TGTGCCAGCAGTATTGGGGCAAACACTGAAGCTTTCTTT. J is TRBJ1-1 and V is TRBV28; D might be TRBD1 (5 bases). CDR1 is MDHEN and CDR2 is SYDVKM in the germline V gene. Trimming took off 5 bases at V and 2 bases at J, with 9 bases between the two ends. The CDR3 runs 13 residues. Drawing the rest from reference TRBV28 and TRBJ1-1, the complete variable domain is DVKVTQSSRYLVKRTGEKVFLECVQDMDHENMFWYRQDPGLGLRLIYFSYDVKMKEKGDIPEGYSVSREKKERFSLILESASTNQTSMYLCASSIGANTEAFFGQGTRLTVV.

V is TRBV7-3 and J is TRBJ1-1; D remains unclear. The V end was cut by 4 bases, the J end by 1 base, with 7 bases between. The germline V gene has CDR1 SGHTA and CDR2 FQGTGA. The CDR3 runs 13 residues. The CDR3 bases are TGTGCCAGCAGCTCCCGAAGGAACACTGAAGCTTTCTTT. It codes for CASSSRRNTEAFF. The full variable domain, with the rest looked up from reference TRBV7-3 and TRBJ1-1, is GAGVSQTPSNKVTEKGKYVELRCDPISGHTALYWYRQSLGQGPEFLIYFQGTGAADDSGLPNDRFFAVRPEGSVSTLKIQRTERGDSAVYLCASSSRRNTEAFFGQGTRLTVV.

CDR3 bases: TGTGCCAGCAGACAGGGGGGCTCCTACAATGAGCAGTTCTTC. It translates to CASRQGGSYNEQFF. The chain couples TRBV7-3 to TRBJ2-1; 8 bases match TRBD1. The CDR3 spans 14 residues. V dropped 6 bases and J dropped 0; count of bases not matched to a gene: 1. The germline CDR1 and CDR2 sequences are SGHTA and FQGTGA.